This paragraph reports one TCR beta chain. It has no known antigen specificity. This entry comes from a study of CXCR3-negative and CXCR3-positive naive CD8 T cells (dated by TCRdb to about 2019). A note on the overall study: In total, 120 million to 150 million TRB reads were obtained, which works out to roughly 1.5 +/- 0.3 million reads per library. Diversity and physicochemical repertoire analyses were performed on some 10 donors pooled from two independent experiments. For the TRBV-TRBJ cluster analysis, the naive subsets came from roughly 5 donors, while the memory cells came from 3 donors. The investigation overall reported the following: Surface CD5, linked to self-reactivity in mice, was comparable between naive subsets; TCR interaction strength was therefore also inferred from TRB CDR3 physicochemical properties. Within the same donor, TRBV-TRBJ usage looked similar between naive CXCR3-negative and CXCR3-positive cells, but memory cells had distinct patterns. TRB CDR3s from CXCR3-positive naive cells showed higher hydrophobicity (lower Kidera factor 4), lower energy, and higher strength and volume indices than CXCR3-negative naive cells. Freshly isolated PBMCs were used for most assays because CXCR3 expression went down partially after cryopreservation. Repertoire diversity was comparably high in both naive subsets but much lower in memory CD8+ T cells.

Each CD8+ T cell subset was flow-sorted in triplicate, and some 310,000 cells per subset were placed directly into RLT lysis buffer. Naive CD8+ T cells were defined stringently as CD45RO-CCR7+CD27+CD95- to exclude memory contaminants. Peripheral blood mononuclear cells were isolated from buffy coats by standard density gradient centrifugation. A FACSAria III was used to flow-sort naive CXCR3-negative and CXCR3-positive CD8+ T cells. Total RNA was extracted from sorted cells with an RNeasy Mini Kit. Sequencing took place on a NextSeq 550. The Human TCR Profiling Kit (MiLaboratory) was used to make UMI-labeled 5' RACE TRB cDNA libraries. The full amount of extracted RNA was used for cDNA synthesis, and the full amount of resulting cDNA was used for PCR amplification. Libraries were prepared in parallel with an identical number of PCR cycles. In the paper's pipeline: MIGEC and MiXCR extracted about 53,000 +/- 10,000 unique UMI-labeled TRB cDNA molecules per library, requiring at least two reads per UMI. On average, each library contained about 40,000 +/- 10,000 functional in-frame TRB CDR3 nucleotide clonotypes without stop codons. After downsampling to 5000 UMI-labeled TRB molecules per sample, diversity metrics, including normalized Shannon-Wiener and Chao1, were computed in VDJtools. VDJtools computed clonotype-size-weighted physicochemical properties of the central five CDR3 residues: interaction energy, strength, volume and Kidera factor 4. TCRdb reprocessed the public reads and reports one entry per CDR3 protein sequence, without DNA. The V and J calls, along with clone size, are taken from TCRdb and not from the paper's own processing. This sample's table contains some 150,000 distinct CDR3 sequences. The ten most abundant clones make up over 0.35% of the sample.

In the germline V gene (reference sequence), CDR1 corresponds to SEHNR and CDR2 to FQNEAQ. The CDR3 runs 16 amino acids, cysteine and phenylalanine included. The DNA sequence is not available. The receptor's source is a human donor in good health. Some clones in this sample may be carry-over from other donors' samples. Sequencing was performed on naive CXCR3+ CD8+ T cells from blood. Reading the label with the study, this specimen's cell subset or site is: CD45RO-CCR7+CD27+CD95- naive CD8+ T cells expressing CXCR3 (TNR3+). The chain is made from TRBV7-9 and TRBJ2-5; TCRdb selects TRBD1, and the lack of DNA leaves this call unchecked. This receptor has the CDR3 CASSILTGGMEETQYF.